One sample yielded the 18 T cell receptor beta chains listed below, sequenced in a study of T-cell memory formation after mild COVID-19. From the 5' RACE reads, TCRdb called clonotypes with MiXCR, one entry per CDR3 protein. Altogether 300,000 to 400,000 distinct CDR3 sequences are present, approximately 14% being singletons, with the ten largest covering around a fifth. Input material: PBMCs or a T cell subset sorted from them (not recorded which). These TCRs come from a man aged 18 to 29 who had mild COVID-19 (a few samples of this study predate the infection). Cell type and time point are not known.

This rearrangement joins TRBV5-1 to TRBJ2-2; D might be TRBD1 (6 bases). This CDR3 region has 15 residues. Germline-derived CDR1 and CDR2 are SGHRS and YFSETQ. V lost 4 bases, J lost 0 bases, and 10 bases lay in between. The CDR3 DNA sequence: TGCGCCAGCAGCACCGGACAGCCGAACACCGGGGAGCTGTTTTTT. Its translation: CASSTGQPNTGELFF.

This clonotype was observed a few times. This chain links TRBV12-3 or TRBV12-4 with TRBJ2-7, with D perhaps TRBD1 or TRBD2 (5 bases each). Trimming took off 4 bases at V and 5 bases at J, with 12 bases between the two ends. The CDR3 length is 13 residues. The CDR3 bases are TGTGCCAGCAGTTGGGGTGGGGGTGACGAGCAGTACGTC. Protein product: CASSWGGGDEQYV.

The J gene is TRBJ2-5, the V gene TRBV7-2, with no clear D. Germline V gives CDR1 SGHTA, CDR2 FQGNSA. CDR3 length: 13 amino acids. Trimming took 1 base from V and 6 from J, leaving 9 bases between them. The CDR3 loop reads CASSLGLDQTQYF. The CDR3 DNA follows: TGTGCCAGCAGCTTAGGGCTAGATCAGACCCAGTACTTC.

There are a few counts of this clonotype. This chain's CDR3 is CASSRTGVYGYTF. As DNA, the CDR3 is TGTGCCAGCAGTCGGACAGGGGTTTATGGCTACACCTTC. The chain links TRBV12-3 or TRBV12-4 to TRBJ1-2; 9 bases fit TRBD1. The length of the CDR3 is 13 residues. V lost 5 bases and J lost 5; bases outside the gene matches: 3.

V usage is TRBV6-2 or TRBV6-3 and J usage is TRBJ2-1; TRBD2 agrees at 10 bases. The CDR3 runs 15 residues. After removal of 6 bases from V and 9 bases from J, the junction contained 11 bases not matched to a gene. Per the germline V gene, CDR1 is MNHEY and CDR2 is SVGEGT. The chain's CDR3 is CASSRPGTSAGEQFF. DNA of the CDR3: TGTGCCAGCAGCCGTCCCGGGACTAGCGCCGGTGAGCAGTTCTTC.

This clonotype appeared a few times. The genes are TRBV28 and TRBJ2-5, with 10 bases that match TRBD1. Germline CDR1 and CDR2: MDHEN and SYDVKM. The CDR3 consists of 17 residues. J lost 5 bases, V lost 5 bases, and 14 bases had no gene match. The CDR3 coding sequence is TGTGCCAGCAGTCCAATTAGACAGGGGGCGCGGGTTGAGACCCAGTACTTC. It encodes CASSPIRQGARVETQYF.

A few counts support this clonotype. The chain employs TRBV27 and TRBJ2-7; the D gene is possibly TRBD1 (6 bases). The CDR3 contains 13 residues. The ends were cut back, 1 base at V and 5 bases at J, with 9 bases in the middle. The germline CDR1 and CDR2 sequences are MNHEY and SMNVEV (reference sequence). The CDR3 coding sequence is TGTGCCAGCAGTTTATACAGGGACCACGAGCAGTACGTC. Protein sequence: CASSLYRDHEQYV.

This chain connects TRBV10-3 to TRBJ2-3; D unclear. V lost 3 bases, J lost 4 bases, and 5 bases lay in between. The CDR3 has 12 residues. CDR1 and CDR2 from the germline V gene are ENHRY and SYGVKD. CDR3 nucleotide sequence: TGTGCCATCAGTGATCAATCAGATACGCAGTATTTT. Translating gives CAISDQSDTQYF.

This clonotype showed up just a few times. V gene TRBV11-1 combines with J gene TRBJ2-2; TRBD1 matches at 8 bases. This CDR3 is built from 15 residues. The ends lost 3 bases at V and 6 bases at J; junction bases unmatched: 6. Germline V CDR1 and CDR2: SGHAT, FQDESV (reference sequence). CDR3 bases: TGTGCCAGCAGCTTGCAGGGGGCCATCGCCGGGGAGCTGTTTTTT. Translated: CASSLQGAIAGELFF.

This clonotype was seen a few times. The V call is TRBV7-2, the J call TRBJ1-5, with 9 bases identical to TRBD1. The CDR3 is 15 residues long. Germline V gives CDR1 SGHTA, CDR2 FQGNSA. V lost 5 bases, J lost 7 bases, and 9 bases stayed unmatched. CDR3 residues: CASSPPGQGQQPQHF. The DNA for the CDR3 is TGTGCCAGCAGCCCTCCCGGACAGGGGCAGCAGCCCCAGCATTTT.

There are many counts of this clonotype. The chain recombines TRBV24-1 with TRBJ2-2, with TRBD2 as a possible D gene (5 bases). Trimming left V 5 bases short and J 7 bases short, with 13 bases between. CDR1 and CDR2 (germline): KGHDR, SFDVKD. The CDR3 is 14 amino acids. The chain's CDR3 is CATSGARGIGELFF. The CDR3 nucleotides are TGTGCCACCAGTGGCGCTCGAGGGATCGGGGAGCTGTTTTTT.

The rearrangement links TRBV18 to TRBJ2-3; weak D call: TRBD2 (6 bases). Trimming cost V 6 bases and J 8 bases, with 18 bases left between them. This CDR3 spans 14 amino acids. From germline, CDR1 is KGHSH and CDR2 LQKENI. The CDR3 DNA is TGTGCCAGCTCGCCGGGACTTGGCGGAGGTACGCAGTATTTT. This sequence encodes CASSPGLGGGTQYF.

The chain employs TRBV7-8 and TRBJ2-1; 8 positions match TRBD1. Trimming cost V 1 base and J 9 bases; bases outside gene matches: 5. Germline V gene sequence: CDR1 SGHVS, CDR2 FQNEAQ. The CDR3 runs 14 residues. The CDR3 sequence: CASSLGTGSFEQFF. CDR3 DNA sequence: TGTGCCAGCAGCTTAGGGACAGGGTCCTTTGAGCAGTTCTTC.

The chain employs TRBV10-3 and TRBJ1-1; TRBD1 might be the D (5 bases). Deletions cut 6 bases from V and 3 bases from J, with 11 bases between. The germline V gene has CDR1 ENHRY and CDR2 SYGVKD. This CDR3 is 13 amino acids long. CDR3 region: CAIRAQGDTEAFF. CDR3 nucleotide sequence: TGTGCCATCAGAGCCCAGGGCGACACTGAAGCTTTCTTT.

This clonotype was seen ten or more times. V is TRBV12-3 or TRBV12-4 and J is TRBJ2-2; D not resolved. V gave up 6 bases and J gave up 2 bases, with 7 bases separating them. The CDR3 covers 13 residues. This chain's CDR3 is CASSRGNTGELFF. In DNA form, the CDR3 reads TGTGCCAGCAGCCGCGGCAACACCGGGGAGCTGTTTTTT.

A few counts support this clonotype. The chain carries TRBV6-5 and TRBJ2-1; D possibly corresponds to TRBD2 (6 bases). V shed 0 bases and J shed 2 bases, with 8 bases lying between them. This CDR3 contains 15 residues. Germline V gene data show CDR1 as MNHEY and CDR2 as SVGAGI. The CDR3 region has the DNA TGTGCCAGCAGTTACTCTGGGACTGCCTACAATGAGCAGTTCTTC. Translation: CASSYSGTAYNEQFF.

The V and J genes are TRBV12-5 and TRBJ2-5, with a possible D match to TRBD2 (7 bases). CDR1 and CDR2 (germline): LGHNT, FRNRAP. This CDR3 has 14 residues. Trimming took off 7 bases at V and 3 bases at J, with 15 bases between the two ends. The CDR3 sequence: CASALGGGEETQYF. CDR3 DNA: TGTGCTAGTGCCCTGGGAGGGGGGGAAGAGACCCAGTACTTC.

The chain uses TRBV4-1 and TRBJ1-2; TRBD1 aligns across 7 bases. V lost 4 bases to trimming and J lost 0 bases; unmatched junction nucleotides: 5. This CDR3 is 15 amino acids long. Germline CDR1 reads MGHRA; CDR2 reads YSYEKL. The CDR3 protein is CASSPTGETNYGYTF. Written as DNA, the CDR3 is TGCGCCAGCAGCCCCACAGGGGAGACTAACTATGGCTACACCTTC.